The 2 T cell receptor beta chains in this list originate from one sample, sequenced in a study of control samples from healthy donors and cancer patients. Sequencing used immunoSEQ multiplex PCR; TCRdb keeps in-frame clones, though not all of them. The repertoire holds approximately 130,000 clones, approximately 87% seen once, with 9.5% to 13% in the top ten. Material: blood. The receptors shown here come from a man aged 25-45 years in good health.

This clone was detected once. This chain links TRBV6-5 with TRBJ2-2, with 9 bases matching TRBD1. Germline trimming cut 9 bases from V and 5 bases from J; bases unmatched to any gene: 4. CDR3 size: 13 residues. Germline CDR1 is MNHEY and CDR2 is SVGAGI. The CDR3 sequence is CASTGGGTGELFF. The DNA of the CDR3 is TGTGCCAGTACAGGGGGCGGAACCGGGGAGCTGTTTTTT.

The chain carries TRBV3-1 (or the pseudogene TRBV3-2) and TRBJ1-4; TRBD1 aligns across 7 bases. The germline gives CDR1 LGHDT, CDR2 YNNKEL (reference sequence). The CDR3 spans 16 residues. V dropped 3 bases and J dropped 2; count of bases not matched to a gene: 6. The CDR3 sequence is CASSHSQTGTNEKLFF. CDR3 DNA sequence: TGTGCCAGCAGCCACTCCCAGACAGGGACTAATGAAAAACTGTTTTTT.